Listed here are 10 T cell receptor beta chains from one sample, sequenced in a study of T cells in Graves' hyperthyroidism and ophthalmopathy. From RNA transcripts, TCR beta CDR3 regions were amplified. HTBI primers were used for first-round RT-PCR of the TCR CDR3. TCRdb ran MiXCR on the multiplex PCR reads and lists one entry per CDR3 protein. Of 500,000 to 800,000 distinct CDR3 sequences listed, about 14% are singletons. The sample taken for sequencing was blood. These TCRs come from a woman aged 45-65 years with Graves' ophthalmopathy.

Ten or more counts support this clonotype. This chain uses TRBV6-5 with TRBJ2-3, with D perhaps matching TRBD1 (6 bases). CDR3 length: 14 residues. V lost 1 base, J lost 4 bases, and 9 bases lay in between. Per the germline V gene, CDR1 is MNHEY and CDR2 is SVGAGI. The chain's CDR3 is CASSYLKGADTQYF. The CDR3, as DNA: TGTGCCAGCAGTTACTTGAAGGGGGCAGATACGCAGTATTTT.

V gene TRBV12-5 combines with J gene TRBJ2-2; no clear D gene. Trimming stripped 6 bases from V and 1 base from J, with 9 bases between. CDR3 length: 14 amino acids. Germline V CDR1 and CDR2: LGHNT, FRNRAP. CDR3 bases: TGTGCTAGTGGAGCCCGGGTGAACACCGGGGAGCTGTTTTTT. Translation gives CASGARVNTGELFF. Complete variable domain (other parts from reference TRBV12-5 and TRBJ2-2): DARVTQTPRHKVTEMGQEVTMRCQPILGHNTVFWYRQTMMQGLELLAYFRNRAPLDDSGMPKDRFSAEMPDATLATLKIQPSEPRDSAVYFCASGARVNTGELFFGEGSRLTVL.

This clonotype was seen many times. This chain connects TRBV3-1 to TRBJ1-2; a possible D gene is TRBD1 (6 bases). The CDR3 runs to 16 residues. The V and J ends lost 0 bases and 4 bases respectively, with 15 bases between them. Germline CDR1 and CDR2: LGHDT and YNNKEL (reference sequence). The CDR3 protein is CASSQEPQGKSYGYTF. The CDR3 region has the DNA TGTGCCAGCAGCCAAGAGCCCCAGGGGAAGAGCTATGGCTACACCTTC. Combining the CDR3 with reference TRBV3-1 and TRBJ1-2 gives the whole variable domain DTAVSQTPKYLVTQMGNDKSIKCEQNLGHDTMYWYKQDSKKFLKIMFSYNNKELIINETVPNRFSPKSPDKAHLNLHINSLELGDSAVYFCASSQEPQGKSYGYTFGSGTRLTVV.

This clonotype was counted ten times or more. CDR3 DNA sequence: TGTGCCAGCATGTCACAGGCTAAGGCCTACGAGCAGTACTTC. It encodes CASMSQAKAYEQYF. V and J are TRBV2 and TRBJ2-7, with a tentative D call TRBD1 (5 bases). V shed 7 bases and J shed 2 bases, with 15 bases lying between them. The CDR3 runs to 14 residues. In germline, CDR1 is SNHLY, CDR2 FYNNEI.

In this sample, this clonotype turned up a few times. V and J are TRBV7-6 and TRBJ1-1, with 7 positions matching TRBD1. V dropped 5 bases and J dropped 5; count of bases not matched to a gene: 5. Germline CDR1 SGHVS, CDR2 FNYEAQ. The CDR3 spans 13 residues. The CDR3 loop reads CASSAGRGTEAFF. DNA of the CDR3: TGTGCCAGCAGCGCAGGCAGGGGGACTGAAGCTTTCTTT. Combining the CDR3 with reference TRBV7-6 and TRBJ1-1 gives the whole variable domain GAGVSQSPRYKVTKRGQDVALRCDPISGHVSLYWYRQALGQGPEFLTYFNYEAQQDKSGLPNDRFSAERPEGSISTLTIQRTEQRDSAMYRCASSAGRGTEAFFGQGTRLTVV.

A few counts support this clonotype. The rearrangement links TRBV4-2 to TRBJ2-1; D unresolved. Looked up from germline, CDR1 is LGHNA and CDR2 is YNFKEQ. This CDR3 region has 8 residues. The CDR3 reads CPYNEQFF. The CDR3 DNA reads as TGTCCCTACAATGAGCAGTTCTTC.

This clonotype was detected ten times or more. The chain employs TRBV20-1 and TRBJ2-5, with 7 bases matching TRBD1. Germline loops: CDR1 DFQATT, CDR2 SNEGSKA (reference sequence). V was clipped by 6 bases and J by 2 bases; unmatched bases: 12. The CDR3 runs to 15 residues. This CDR3 reads CSARDRVVAQETQYF. The CDR3 DNA follows: TGCAGTGCGCGAGACAGGGTCGTTGCTCAAGAGACCCAGTACTTC.

This clonotype has a count of ten or more. CDR3 region: CASRYSSPGGGGYTF. CDR3 nucleotides: TGTGCCAGCAGATATTCCTCACCAGGGGGCGGTGGCTACACCTTC. V and J are TRBV28 and TRBJ1-2; 8 bases are a match to TRBD1. The CDR3 runs 15 residues. CDR1 and CDR2 from the germline V gene are MDHEN and SYDVKM. The junction had 13 bases not matched to a gene; V was cut back by 6 bases and J by 7 bases.

This clonotype was detected many times. V usage is TRBV10-3 and J usage is TRBJ2-7, with TRBD1 as a possible D gene (6 bases). V was shortened by 6 bases and J by 2 bases, with 14 bases between the two germline ends. CDR3 length: 14 amino acids. Germline CDR1 reads ENHRY; CDR2 reads SYGVKD. As DNA, the CDR3 is TGTGCCATCAGCATAGGGGGAGAGGCCTACGAGCAGTACTTC. As protein: CAISIGGEAYEQYF.

Ten or more counts support this clonotype. The chain employs TRBV7-2 and TRBJ2-5; D remains unclear. In germline, CDR1 is SGHTA, CDR2 FQGNSA. The ends were cut back, 2 bases at V and 3 bases at J, with 7 bases in the middle. This CDR3 has 13 residues. In DNA form, the CDR3 reads TGTGCCAGCAGCTTATTTCAGGAAGAGACCCAGTACTTC. Protein product: CASSLFQEETQYF.